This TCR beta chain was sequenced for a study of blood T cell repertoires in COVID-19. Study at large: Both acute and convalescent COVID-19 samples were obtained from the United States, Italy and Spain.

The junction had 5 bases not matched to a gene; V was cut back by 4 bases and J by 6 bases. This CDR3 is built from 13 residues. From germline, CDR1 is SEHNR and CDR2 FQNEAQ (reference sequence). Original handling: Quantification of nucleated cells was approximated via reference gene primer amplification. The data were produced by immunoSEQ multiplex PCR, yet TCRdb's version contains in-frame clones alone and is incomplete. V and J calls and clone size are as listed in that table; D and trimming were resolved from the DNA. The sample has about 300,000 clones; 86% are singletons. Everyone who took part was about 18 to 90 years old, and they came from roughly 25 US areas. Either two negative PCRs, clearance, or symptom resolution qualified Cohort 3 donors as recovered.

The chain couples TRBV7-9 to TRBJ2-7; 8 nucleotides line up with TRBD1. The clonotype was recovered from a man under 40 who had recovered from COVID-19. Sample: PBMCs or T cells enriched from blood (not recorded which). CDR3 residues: CASSWGTGGEQYF. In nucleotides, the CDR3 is TGTGCCAGCAGCTGGGGGACAGGTGGCGAGCAGTACTTC. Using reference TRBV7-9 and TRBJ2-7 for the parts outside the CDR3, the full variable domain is DTGVSQNPRHKITKRGQNVTFRCDPISEHNRLYWYRQTLGQGPEFLTYFQNEAQLEKSRLLSDRFSAERPKGSFSTLEIQRTEQGDSAMYLCASSWGTGGEQYFGPGTRLTVT.